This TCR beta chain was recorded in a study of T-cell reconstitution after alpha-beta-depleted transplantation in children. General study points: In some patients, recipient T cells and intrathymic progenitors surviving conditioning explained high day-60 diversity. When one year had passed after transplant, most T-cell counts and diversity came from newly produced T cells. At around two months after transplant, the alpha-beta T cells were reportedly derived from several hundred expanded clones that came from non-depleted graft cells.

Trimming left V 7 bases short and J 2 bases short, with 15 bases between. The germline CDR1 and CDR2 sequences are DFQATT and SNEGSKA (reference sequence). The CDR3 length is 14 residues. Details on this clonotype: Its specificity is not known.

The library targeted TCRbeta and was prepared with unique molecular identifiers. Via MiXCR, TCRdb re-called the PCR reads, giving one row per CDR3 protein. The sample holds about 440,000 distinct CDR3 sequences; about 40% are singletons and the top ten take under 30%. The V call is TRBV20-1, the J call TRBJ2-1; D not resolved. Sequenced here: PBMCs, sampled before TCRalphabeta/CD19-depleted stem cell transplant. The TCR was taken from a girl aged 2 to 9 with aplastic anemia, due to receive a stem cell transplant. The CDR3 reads CSVRRLTPYNEQFF. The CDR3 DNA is TGCAGTGTCAGGAGACTTACCCCCTACAATGAGCAGTTCTTC.